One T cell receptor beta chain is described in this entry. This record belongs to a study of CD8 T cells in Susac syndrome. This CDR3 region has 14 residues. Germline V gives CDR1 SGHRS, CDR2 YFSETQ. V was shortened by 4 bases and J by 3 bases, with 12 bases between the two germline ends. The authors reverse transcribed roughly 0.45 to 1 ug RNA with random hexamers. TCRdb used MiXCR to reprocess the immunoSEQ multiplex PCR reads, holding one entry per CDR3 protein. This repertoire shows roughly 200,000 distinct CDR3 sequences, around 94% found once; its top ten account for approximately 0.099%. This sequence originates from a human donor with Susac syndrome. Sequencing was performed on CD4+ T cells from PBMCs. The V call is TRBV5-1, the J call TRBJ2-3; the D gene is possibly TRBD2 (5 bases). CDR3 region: CASSGLAPTDTQYF. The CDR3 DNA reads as TGCGCCAGCAGCGGGCTAGCCCCAACAGATACGCAGTATTTT.